The next 13 T cell receptor beta chains were all read from a single sample in a study of human T cells and chemical hapten exposure. A single record per CDR3 protein comes from TCRdb applying MiXCR to the RACE reads. The data hold approximately 350,000 distinct CDR3 sequences, with around 6% observed a single time. Indicated time point: patch test 2, 6 weeks after DPC sensitization. Treatment in this sample: therapeutic diphenylcyclopropenone sensitization with weekly scalp DPC. The sample in question was whole blood, obtained in connection with sensitization to the hapten diphenylcyclopropenone (DPC). These receptors all stem from a woman under 30 with alopecia areata. Some clones in this sample may be carry-over from other donors' samples.

The rearrangement uses TRBV24-1 and TRBJ2-3; TRBD1 agrees at 8 bases. With V trimmed by 5 bases and J by 3 bases, 6 bases remained unmatched. CDR3 length: 15 amino acids. Per germline, CDR1 KGHDR and CDR2 SFDVKD. This CDR3 is CATSAGGAWTDTQYF. The CDR3 bases are TGTGCCACCAGTGCAGGGGGCGCTTGGACAGATACGCAGTATTTT.

This sequence joins TRBV4-1 and TRBJ2-1; D may match TRBD1 or TRBD2 (5 bases each). This CDR3 region has 16 residues. Germline V gives CDR1 MGHRA, CDR2 YSYEKL. Between the trimmed V and J ends, which lost 4 bases and 2 bases, there was a span of 15 bases. CDR3 sequence reads: CASSRTGLGAYNEQFF. CDR3 DNA: TGCGCCAGCAGCCGTACGGGGCTTGGGGCCTACAATGAGCAGTTCTTC.

This clonotype was counted many times. In DNA, the CDR3 is TGTGCCAGCAGTTACGGGGGTAGCGACACTGAAGCTTTCTTT. Residues: CASSYGGSDTEAFF. The V and J genes are TRBV6-6 and TRBJ1-1, with D maybe TRBD1 (5 bases). The germline CDR1 and CDR2 sequences are MNHNY and SVGAGI (reference sequence). The CDR3 has 14 amino acids. Trimming removed 2 bases at V and 3 bases at J, with 10 bases between.

The table lists this clonotype with many counts. The chain couples TRBV7-2 to TRBJ1-6; 8 nucleotides line up with TRBD1. CDR3 length: 18 amino acids. Germline trimming cut 1 base from V and 5 bases from J; bases unmatched to any gene: 10. Germline values: CDR1 SGHTA, CDR2 FQGNSA. CDR3 coding DNA: TGTGCCAGCAGCTTAGTCCGGACAGGGAATGGGCATAATTCACCCCTCCACTTT. This codes for CASSLVRTGNGHNSPLHF.

This chain links TRBV10-3 with TRBJ2-3; no clear D gene. Germline V lookup: CDR1 ENHRY, CDR2 SYGVKD. Trimming took 3 bases from V and 2 from J, leaving 12 bases between them. This CDR3 is 15 amino acids long. The CDR3 DNA is TGTGCCATCAGTGAAGTTGGGCTAATCACAGATACGCAGTATTTT. The encoded protein is CAISEVGLITDTQYF.

The chain uses TRBV28 and TRBJ1-1; D is undetermined. Germline assignment: CDR1 MDHEN and CDR2 SYDVKM. Trimming cost V 7 bases and J 4 bases, with 7 bases left between them. This CDR3 region has 11 residues. CDR3 nucleotides: TGTGCCAGCAACAAATTCACTGAAGCTTTCTTT. Translated, it gives CASNKFTEAFF.

This clonotype appeared many times. V usage is TRBV27 and J usage is TRBJ1-2; D possibly corresponds to TRBD1 (6 bases). This CDR3 has 13 amino acids. CDR1 MNHEY and CDR2 SMNVEV come from the germline V gene (reference sequence). Between the trimmed V and J ends, which lost 4 bases and 7 bases, there was a span of 13 bases. CDR3 nucleotides: TGTGCCAGCAGTTCACAGGGTCAGCTTGGCTACACCTTC. Amino acid sequence: CASSSQGQLGYTF.

With respect to this clonotype: A junction boundary mismatches the germline segment, possibly from a read error. V is TRBV14 and J is TRBJ1-4; 9 bases agree with TRBD1. The CDR3 is made up of 16 amino acids. CDR1 and CDR2 from the germline V gene are SGHDN and FVKESK. CDR3 sequence: CASNQGTGQGIEKLFF. CDR3 nucleotide sequence: TGTGCCAGCAACCAAGGGACCGGACAGGGGATTGAAAAACTGTTTTTT.

This clonotype has just a few counts. CDR3 DNA sequence: TGCGCCAGCAGCGGAGGGACACCGACGGATACGCAGTATTTT. Translating gives CASSGGTPTDTQYF. This chain uses TRBV5-1 with TRBJ2-3, with D possibly called TRBD1 or TRBD2 (6 bases each). The CDR3 extends over 14 amino acids. Germline CDR1 and CDR2: SGHRS and YFSETQ. Trimming shortened V by 4 bases and J by 6 bases, and 15 bases separated the two germline ends.

This clonotype was recorded at least ten times. CDR3 nucleotides: TGTGCCAGCAGCCAGCTTAGGGGTCGGGGGGAAGCTTTCTTT. Protein product: CASSQLRGRGEAFF. The chain combines TRBV3-1 with TRBJ1-1; D perhaps matches TRBD1 (5 bases). The CDR3 is 14 amino acids. V was pared by 3 bases and J by 8 bases, with 16 bases between. The germline V gene encodes CDR1 LGHDT and CDR2 YNNKEL (reference sequence).

The chain combines TRBV25-1 with TRBJ2-7; D might be TRBD1 or TRBD2, each matching 5 bases. This CDR3 is built from 14 residues. From germline, CDR1 is MGHDK and CDR2 SYGVNS. Trimming pared 4 bases from V and 3 bases from J, leaving 13 bases between. The CDR3: CASSAERGDYEQYF. The CDR3 coding sequence is TGTGCCAGCAGTGCCGAGAGAGGGGACTACGAGCAGTACTTC.

The table lists this clonotype with many counts. The chain uses TRBV7-9 and TRBJ2-7; D is uncertain. V lost 1 base and J lost 2, with 15 bases in between. Germline values: CDR1 SEHNR, CDR2 FQNEAQ (reference sequence). The CDR3 spans 16 residues. The DNA of the CDR3 is TGTGCCAGCAGCTTAGATGTGACACCTAATCCCTACGAGCAGTACTTC. Its translation: CASSLDVTPNPYEQYF.

The V and J genes are TRBV3-1 and TRBJ2-3; 9 bases agree with TRBD1. V gave up 1 base and J gave up 4 bases; unmatched junction bases: 6. CDR3 length equals 16 residues. The germline V gene encodes CDR1 LGHDT and CDR2 YNNKEL (reference sequence). CDR3 nucleotides: TGTGCCAGCAGCCAAGGTTGGACAGGGGTTTCAGATACGCAGTATTTT. Protein product: CASSQGWTGVSDTQYF.